This TCR beta chain was retrieved from a study of T cells in Graves' hyperthyroidism and ophthalmopathy. This clonotype was observed many times. Using RNA transcripts as the source, TCR beta CDR3 regions were amplified. Primed by the HTBI set, a first-round RT-PCR was run on the TCR CDR3. TCRdb analysed the multiplex PCR reads with MiXCR anew, one entry per CDR3 protein. The top ten hold approximately 13% of the sample, which has around 600,000 distinct CDR3 sequences, more than 14% seen once. The CDR3 consists of 16 residues. V shed 1 base and J shed 7 bases, with 14 bases lying between them. Germline assignment: CDR1 SGHTA and CDR2 FQGNSA.

The rearrangement links TRBV7-2 to TRBJ1-6; D unresolved. Input material: blood. This TCR derives from a woman in her forties or fifties with Graves' ophthalmopathy. In nucleotides, the CDR3 is TGTGCCAGCAGCTTAGAACAGATTGCGTTAAATTCACCCCTCCACTTT. Its protein is CASSLEQIALNSPLHF.